The rows below give T cell receptor beta chains drawn from one sample of a study of T cell responses to AZD1222 COVID-19 vaccine. Repertoires were generated with immunoSEQ multiplex PCR, while TCRdb's copy carries only in-frame clones and drops some. Altogether tens of thousands of clones are present, approximately 78% being singletons, with the ten largest covering approximately 4%. Specimen: peripheral blood, collected 28 days after the second AZD1222 dose. The receptors stem from an adult who received the AZD1222 COVID-19 vaccine. The CDR3 runs from the conserved cysteine through the conserved F or W. The D gene is left open where the match is weak. Clone size is not always given. Where it is, it says once, few, many or a class for expanded clones.

v_gene	abundance	j_gene	d_gene	CDR3nt	CDR3aa
TRBV5-5	NA	TRBJ1-2	NA	TGTGCCGGCAGCGCGGGCCCCTCGGACTATGGCTACACCTTC	CAGSAGPSDYGYTF
TRBV6-2/TRBV6-3	NA	TRBJ1-2	NA	TGTGCCAGCAGTTACCTAGTGGGAGATCCTAACTATGGCTACACCTTC	CASSYLVGDPNYGYTF
TRBV24-1	NA	TRBJ2-3	TRBD2	TGTGCCACCAGTGGAGCGGGAGGGGACAAGGGGGTGTTTACGCAGTATTTT	CATSGAGGDKGVFTQYF
TRBV27	NA	TRBJ1-2	NA	TGTGCCAGCAGCCCAGGCGGTATATTATTCCAATATGGCTACACCTTC	CASSPGGILFQYGYTF
TRBV4-2	NA	TRBJ2-5	NA	TGTGCCAGCAGCCAAGCCCGGATGGGGGGCCAAGAGACCCAGTACTTC	CASSQARMGGQETQYF
TRBV4-2	NA	TRBJ2-1	TRBD2	TGTGCCAGCAGCCAAGATCTAGCGGGGGCCCTCAATGAGCAGTTCTTC	CASSQDLAGALNEQFF
TRBV11-2	NA	TRBJ2-2	TRBD2	TGTGCCAGCAGCTTAAGCGGGGGCGGCGGGGAGCTGTTTTTT	CASSLSGGGGELFF
TRBV3-1/TRBV3-2	once	TRBJ1-5	NA	TGTGCCAGCAGCCAAGGGACAGCAGGACAGCCCCAGCATTTT	CASSQGTAGQPQHF
TRBV7-2	few	TRBJ2-5	TRBD2	TGTGCCAGCAGCTTAGTTGCCGGGAGCGGGGGGACCCAGTACTTC	CASSLVAGSGGTQYF
TRBV27	NA	TRBJ1-6	NA	TGTGCCACCCGTAGGGGGGGATCTGTGAATTCACCCCTCCACTTT	CATRRGGSVNSPLHF
TRBV14	NA	TRBJ2-1	TRBD1	TGTGCCAGCAGCAAGGACAGGGGGCTTAGTCGGTTCTTC	CASSKDRGLSRFF
TRBV7-9	NA	TRBJ2-3	TRBD2	TGTGCCAGCAGCTTAAATAGCGGGACTAGCACAGATACGCAGTATTTT	CASSLNSGTSTDTQYF
TRBV11-1	few	TRBJ1-2	NA	TGTGCCAGCAGTCAAAGCTCGGGAGTCACTTATGGCTACACCTTC	CASSQSSGVTYGYTF
TRBV7-8	NA	TRBJ1-6	TRBD1	TGTGCCAGCAGCTTAGGACTACAGGGGACTTCACCCCTCCACTTT	CASSLGLQGTSPLHF
TRBV30	NA	TRBJ1-5	NA	TGTGCCTGCGAGGCAGGGAGCAATCAGCCCCAGCATTTT	CACEAGSNQPQHF